A selection of T cell receptor beta chains follows, all from one sample in a study of OX40 agonist ivuxolimab in advanced cancers. Assay used: immunoSEQ multiplex PCR; TCRdb lists only in-frame clones, some missing. The sample yields roughly 48,000 clones, 85% to 90% seen once. This specimen consisted of CD4+ or CD8+ T cells sorted from blood, obtained in a trial of the OX40 agonist ivuxolimab. The receptor set was obtained from an adult with an advanced solid tumor such as melanoma, head and neck, liver or kidney cancer. Each CDR3 is given with its conserved first and last residue. The D gene is left open where the match is weak. Only some rows state a clone size, as once, few, many or a class for expanded clones.

>-|TRBJ1-2|-|TRBV18
TGTGCCAGCTCACCAGTATCCGGGACCGGAGGCTACACCTTC
CASSPVSGTGGYTF
>-|TRBJ2-3|-|TRBV7-9
TGTGCCAGCAGCTCCGTGGGGGAGCCAGATACGCAGTATTTT
CASSSVGEPDTQYF
>TRBD1|TRBJ1-1|once|TRBV19
TGTGCCAGTAGAGACAGGGGGCGAACTGAAGCTTTCTTT
CASRDRGRTEAFF
>-|TRBJ1-4|-|TRBV11-2
TGTGCCAGCAGCCCCAACCTGGGGGGGAGGAATGAAAAACTGTTTTTT
CASSPNLGGRNEKLFF
>-|TRBJ1-1|-|TRBV19
TGTGCCAGTAGTATGCGGAACACTGAAGCTTTCTTT
CASSMRNTEAFF
>TRBD2|TRBJ2-5|-|TRBV11-2
TGTGCCAGCAGCTTAGACCTTGGACTAGCGGTCAAAGAGACCCAGTACTTC
CASSLDLGLAVKETQYF
>TRBD1|TRBJ1-1|-|TRBV7-9
TGTGCCAGCAGCTTAAGAGACAGGGAATCCACTGAAGCTTTCTTT
CASSLRDRESTEAFF
>TRBD2|TRBJ2-2|-|TRBV27
TGTGCCAGCAGTTTAGGATCGGGACTAAACACTGGGGAGCTGTTTTTT
CASSLGSGLNTGELFF
>TRBD1|TRBJ2-5|-|TRBV15
TGTGCCACCAGCACAGTCACAGGGGGCGAGGAGACCCAGTACTTC
CATSTVTGGEETQYF
>-|TRBJ2-7|-|TRBV4-1
TGCGCCAGCAGCCAACCTACCCCGGGACTCTCAGCCTACGAGCAGTACTTC
CASSQPTPGLSAYEQYF